Listed here are 6 T cell receptor beta chains from one sample, sequenced in a study of blood T cell repertoires in COVID-19 (dated by TCRdb to 2018 to 2021). The library was generated by the immunoSEQ multiplex PCR assay. In its TCRdb copy, this immuneACCESS table keeps in-frame sequences only and misses some clones. Where compared with another copy, unresolved V genes explain less than half of these, and the others have no known cause. The sample data list about 14,000 clones, and roughly 84% of these were observed just once. Clones ranked in the top ten supply roughly a third of the sample. The sequenced sample was peripheral blood. These receptors were taken from a man in his fifties with active COVID-19.

This clone showed up just a few times. This rearrangement joins TRBV5-6 to TRBJ2-1, with TRBD2 matching 13 bases. The junction had 3 bases not matched to a gene; V was cut back by 3 bases and J by 0 bases. Germline V gives CDR1 SGHDT, CDR2 YYEEEE. The CDR3 runs 17 residues. In DNA, the CDR3 is TGTGCCAGCAGCTGGGGACTAGCGGGGAGCTCCTACAATGAGCAGTTCTTC. It yields the protein CASSWGLAGSSYNEQFF. Complete variable domain (other parts from reference TRBV5-6 and TRBJ2-1): DAGVTQSPTHLIKTRGQQVTLRCSPKSGHDTVSWYQQALGQGPQFIFQYYEEEERQRGNFPDRFSGHQFPNYSSELNVNALLLGDSALYLCASSWGLAGSSYNEQFFGPGTRLTVL.

The V and J genes are TRBV5-4 and TRBJ2-7; 8 positions match TRBD2. The germline gives CDR1 SGHNT, CDR2 YYREEE (reference sequence). The J segment lost 2 bases and the V segment lost 5 bases, leaving 12 bases of the junction unmatched. The CDR3 loop spans 16 amino acids. The chain's CDR3 is CASRSWGSGIPYEQYF. CDR3 DNA: TGTGCCAGCAGATCTTGGGGTAGCGGGATTCCCTACGAGCAGTACTTC.

This chain links TRBV7-6 with TRBJ2-7, with a tentative D call TRBD2 (5 bases). The CDR3 has 15 amino acids. With 5 bases removed from V and 6 bases from J, the gap between germline ends came to 20 bases. The germline gives CDR1 SGHVS, CDR2 FNYEAQ. This chain's CDR3 is CASSQLGQWAAEQYF. CDR3 nucleotides: TGTGCCAGCAGCCAACTAGGGCAGTGGGCTGCCGAGCAGTACTTC.

The CDR3, as DNA: TGTGCCAGCAGTTTGGTTGGACTGACCTGGACAGATACGCAGTATTTT. Amino acid sequence: CASSLVGLTWTDTQYF. The gene calls are TRBV28 and TRBJ2-3, with D tentatively TRBD2 (5 bases). This CDR3 has 16 amino acids. Between the trimmed V and J ends, which lost 3 bases and 3 bases, there was a span of 16 bases. The germline CDR1 and CDR2 sequences are MDHEN and SYDVKM.

The CDR3 loop reads CASSVEETGNTIYF. In DNA form, the CDR3 reads TGTGCCAGCAGTGTAGAGGAGACGGGAAACACCATATATTTT. V usage is TRBV25-1 and J usage is TRBJ1-3; D is unresolved. CDR1 and CDR2 (germline): MGHDK, SYGVNS. The CDR3 runs to 14 residues. Deletions cut 4 bases from V and 4 bases from J, with 11 bases between.

This clone showed up just a few times. The chain is built from TRBV7-3 and TRBJ2-5, with D hard to call. Germline-derived CDR1 and CDR2 are SGHTA and FQGTGA. The CDR3 covers 14 residues. Trimming pared 3 bases from V and 5 bases from J, leaving 13 bases between. CDR3 residues: CASSLDSVRETQYF. CDR3 DNA sequence: TGTGCCAGCAGCTTGGATTCCGTGCGGGAGACCCAGTACTTC.